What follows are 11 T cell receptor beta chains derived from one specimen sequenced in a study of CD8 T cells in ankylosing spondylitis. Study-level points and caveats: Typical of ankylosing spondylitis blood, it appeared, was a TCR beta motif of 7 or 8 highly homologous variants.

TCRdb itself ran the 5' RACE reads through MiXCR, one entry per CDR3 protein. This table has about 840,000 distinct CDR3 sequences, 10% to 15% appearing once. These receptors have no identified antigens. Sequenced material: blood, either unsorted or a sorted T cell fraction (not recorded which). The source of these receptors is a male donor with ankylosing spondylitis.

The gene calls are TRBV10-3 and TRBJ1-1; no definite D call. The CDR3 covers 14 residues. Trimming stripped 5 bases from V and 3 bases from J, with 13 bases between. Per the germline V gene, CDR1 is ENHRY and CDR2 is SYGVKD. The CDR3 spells CAISFAGKDTEAFF. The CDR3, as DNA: TGTGCCATCAGTTTCGCTGGGAAGGACACTGAAGCTTTCTTT.

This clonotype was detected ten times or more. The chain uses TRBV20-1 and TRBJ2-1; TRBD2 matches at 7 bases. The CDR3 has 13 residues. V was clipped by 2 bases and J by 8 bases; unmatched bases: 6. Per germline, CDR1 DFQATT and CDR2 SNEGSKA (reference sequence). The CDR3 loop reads CSARSTSPDEQFF. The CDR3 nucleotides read TGCAGTGCTAGATCGACTAGCCCTGATGAGCAGTTCTTC.

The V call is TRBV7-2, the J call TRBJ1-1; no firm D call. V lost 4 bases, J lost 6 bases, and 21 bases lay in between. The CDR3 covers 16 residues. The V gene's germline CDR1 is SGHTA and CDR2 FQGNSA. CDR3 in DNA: TGTGCCAGCAGCTATACCCCCGAGTTCTCGGGCGCTGAAGCTTTCTTT. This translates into CASSYTPEFSGAEAFF.

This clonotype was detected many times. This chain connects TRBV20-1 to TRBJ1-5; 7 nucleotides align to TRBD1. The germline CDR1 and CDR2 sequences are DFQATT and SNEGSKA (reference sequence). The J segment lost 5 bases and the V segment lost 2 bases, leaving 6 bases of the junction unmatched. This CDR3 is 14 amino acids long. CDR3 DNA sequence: TGCAGTGCTAGAAGTGGGACAGCTTATCAGCCCCAGCATTTT. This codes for CSARSGTAYQPQHF.

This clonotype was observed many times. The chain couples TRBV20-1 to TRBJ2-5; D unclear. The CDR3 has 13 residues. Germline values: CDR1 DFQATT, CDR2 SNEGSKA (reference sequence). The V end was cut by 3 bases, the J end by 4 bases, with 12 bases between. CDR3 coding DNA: TGCAGTGCTAGGGCCCCGCGGAGAGAGACCCAGTACTTC. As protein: CSARAPRRETQYF.

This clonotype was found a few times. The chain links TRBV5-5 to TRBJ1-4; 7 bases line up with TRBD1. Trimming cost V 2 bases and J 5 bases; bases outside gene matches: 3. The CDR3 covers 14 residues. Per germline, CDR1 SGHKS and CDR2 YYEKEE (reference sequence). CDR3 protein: CASSFRQGNEKLFF. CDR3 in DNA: TGTGCCAGCAGCTTCCGACAGGGAAATGAAAAACTGTTTTTT.

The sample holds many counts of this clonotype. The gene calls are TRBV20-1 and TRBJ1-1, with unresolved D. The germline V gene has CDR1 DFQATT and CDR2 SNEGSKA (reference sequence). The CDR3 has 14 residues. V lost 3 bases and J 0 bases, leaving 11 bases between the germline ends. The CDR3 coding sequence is TGCAGTGCTAGTAGCGGCTACATGAACACTGAAGCTTTCTTT. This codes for CSASSGYMNTEAFF.

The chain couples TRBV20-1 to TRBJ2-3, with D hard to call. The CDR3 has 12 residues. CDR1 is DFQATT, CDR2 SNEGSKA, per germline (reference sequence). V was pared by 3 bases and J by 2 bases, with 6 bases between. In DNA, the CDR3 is TGCAGTGCTAGTTCAAACACAGATACGCAGTATTTT. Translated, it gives CSASSNTDTQYF.

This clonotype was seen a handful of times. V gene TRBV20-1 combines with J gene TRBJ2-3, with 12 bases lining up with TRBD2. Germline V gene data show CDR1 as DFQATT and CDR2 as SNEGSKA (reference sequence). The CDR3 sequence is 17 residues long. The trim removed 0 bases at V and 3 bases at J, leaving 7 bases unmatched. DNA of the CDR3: TGCAGTGCTAGAGAGTGGCGACTAGCGGGAGCGACAGATACGCAGTATTTT. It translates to CSAREWRLAGATDTQYF.

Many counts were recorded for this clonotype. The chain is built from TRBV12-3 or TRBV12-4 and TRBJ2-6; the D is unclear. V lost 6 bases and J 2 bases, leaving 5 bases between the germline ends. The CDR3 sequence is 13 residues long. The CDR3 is CASRRTGANVLTF. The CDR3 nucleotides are TGTGCCAGCAGGCGGACTGGGGCCAACGTCCTGACTTTC.

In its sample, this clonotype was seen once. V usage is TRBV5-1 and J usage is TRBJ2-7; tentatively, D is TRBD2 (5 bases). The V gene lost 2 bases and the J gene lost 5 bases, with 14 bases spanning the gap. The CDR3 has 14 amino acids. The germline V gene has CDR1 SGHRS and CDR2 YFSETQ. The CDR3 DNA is TGCGCCAGCAGCTTCCGGGTGGATAGCGACGAGCAGTACTTC. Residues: CASSFRVDSDEQYF.